These 7 T cell receptor beta chains were all obtained from the same sample, sequenced in a study of T cell changes during pregnancy in multiple sclerosis. Here immunoSEQ multiplex PCR was the method, and the copy in TCRdb shows in-frame clones only, minus some. The data show about 55,000 clones, with 85% to 90% seen just once and 0.58% held by the top ten. The source material was CD4+ T cells from peripheral blood mononuclear cells, sampled in the first trimester of pregnancy. These TCRs come from a female donor with multiple sclerosis, enrolled in a pregnancy study.

This chain connects TRBV7-9 to TRBJ2-5; TRBD1 agrees at 7 bases. The V gene end was trimmed by 3 bases and the J gene end by 3 bases; junction bases not matched to a gene: 4. Germline V CDR1 and CDR2: SEHNR, FQNEAQ (reference sequence). This CDR3 is 14 amino acids long. CDR3 residues: CASSFLQGKETQYF. CDR3 nucleotides: TGTGCCAGCAGCTTCTTACAGGGGAAAGAGACCCAGTACTTC.

This sequence joins TRBV5-1 and TRBJ2-3, with D possibly matching TRBD2 (6 bases). The CDR3 has 16 amino acids. CDR1 and CDR2 from the germline V gene are SGHRS and YFSETQ. V lost 4 bases, J lost 3 bases, and 18 bases lay in between. In DNA form, the CDR3 reads TGCGCCAGCAGCCCCTACGGGGCGGGAACGACAGATACGCAGTATTTT. Amino acids: CASSPYGAGTTDTQYF.

This clone was observed a few times. V usage is TRBV28 and J usage is TRBJ2-5; 10 positions match TRBD2. With V trimmed by 6 bases and J by 1 base, 8 bases remained unmatched. The CDR3 totals 16 residues. Germline V CDR1 and CDR2: MDHEN, SYDVKM. The CDR3 region has the DNA TGTGCCAGCAGGGATAGCGGGAGGCTGGGCCAAGAGACCCAGTACTTC. Protein: CASRDSGRLGQETQYF.

The J gene is TRBJ2-2, the V gene TRBV6-5; 10 nucleotides align to TRBD1. There are 15 residues in the CDR3. The V gene's germline CDR1 is MNHEY and CDR2 SVGAGI. V was clipped by 6 bases and J by 4 bases; unmatched bases: 5. Here the CDR3 reads CASRRQGAGTGELFF. The DNA for the CDR3 is TGTGCCAGCAGACGACAGGGGGCGGGCACCGGGGAGCTGTTTTTT.

The chain has TRBV14 and TRBJ2-7, with 9 positions matching TRBD1. The germline CDR1 and CDR2 sequences are SGHDN and FVKESK. The CDR3 totals 19 residues. Losses at the gene ends were 0 bases for V and 7 bases for J; bases not matched to a gene: 19. The CDR3 coding sequence is TGTGCCAGCAGCCAAGACGAAATGCGAACGGGACAGGGTATGGGGGAGCAGTACTTC. The encoded protein is CASSQDEMRTGQGMGEQYF.

This chain links TRBV9 with TRBJ2-5, with 16 bases matching TRBD2. Trimming cost V 2 bases and J 4 bases; bases outside gene matches: 5. There are 17 residues in the CDR3. Per the germline V gene, CDR1 is SGDLS and CDR2 is YYNGEE. Here the CDR3 reads CASSVGTSGGAGETQYF. CDR3 DNA: TGTGCCAGCAGCGTCGGGACTAGCGGGGGGGCCGGAGAGACCCAGTACTTC. The complete variable domain, with remaining parts taken from reference TRBV9 and TRBJ2-5, reads DSGVTQTPKHLITATGQRVTLRCSPRSGDLSVYWYQQSLDQGLQFLIQYYNGEERAKGNILERFSAQQFPDLHSELNLSSLELGDSALYFCASSVGTSGGAGETQYFGPGTRLLVL.

The chain recombines TRBV28 with TRBJ1-4; 12 bases are a match to TRBD1. The CDR3 totals 13 residues. The germline CDR1 and CDR2 sequences are MDHEN and SYDVKM. With V trimmed by 10 bases and J by 9 bases, 6 bases remained unmatched. CDR3 sequence: CATGGQGAQKLFF. CDR3 nucleotides: TGTGCCACCGGGGGACAGGGGGCTCAAAAACTGTTTTTT.